The 26 T cell receptor beta chains below were found in one sample sequenced in a study of breast tumors, draining lymph nodes, adjacent tissues. Axillary draining lymph nodes of breast cancer patients supplied the node samples. In TCRdb, the multiplex PCR reads were re-called with MiXCR into one record per CDR3 protein. The sample records about 180,000 distinct CDR3 sequences, roughly 30% being singletons. Sequenced sample: axillary lymph node tissue. The origin of the receptors is a female donor with breast cancer. Some clones in this sample may be carry-over from other donors' samples.

The J gene is TRBJ2-1, the V gene TRBV5-4; D gene unclear. CDR1 SGHNT and CDR2 YYREEE come from the germline V gene (reference sequence). The CDR3 runs 12 residues. Deletions cut 4 bases from V and 9 bases from J, with 11 bases between. For the CDR3, the DNA is TGTGCCAGCAGCCGATCGGCCTCTGAGCAGTTCTTC. Translation gives CASSRSASEQFF.

The CDR3 is CASSMKAGESGGYTIYF. The CDR3, as DNA: TGTGCCAGTAGTATGAAGGCAGGGGAGTCGGGTGGCTACACCATATATTTT. This chain links TRBV19 with TRBJ1-3, with a weak D call TRBD1 (6 bases). Germline V CDR1 and CDR2: LNHDA, SQIVND (reference sequence). The CDR3 sequence is 17 residues long. V was trimmed by 3 bases and J by 8 bases, leaving 23 bases between them.

This clonotype was picked up many times. The chain recombines TRBV5-6 with TRBJ2-3; D not certain. Looked up from germline, CDR1 is SGHDT and CDR2 is YYEEEE. The V and J ends lost 4 bases and 0 bases respectively, with 12 bases between them. The CDR3 runs 15 residues. For the CDR3, the DNA is TGTGCCAGCAGCCACACGGTTTTTAGCACAGATACGCAGTATTTT. This gives the protein CASSHTVFSTDTQYF.

The chain couples TRBV2 to TRBJ2-2, with 8 bases fitting TRBD1. Germline V gives CDR1 SNHLY, CDR2 FYNNEI. J lost 13 bases, V lost 6 bases, and 7 bases had no gene match. This CDR3 spans 12 amino acids. The CDR3 reads CASSSTDRGLFF. In DNA, the CDR3 is TGTGCCAGCAGCTCTACCGACAGGGGGCTGTTTTTT.

This clonotype has ten or more counts. V and J are TRBV10-3 and TRBJ2-7; possibly TRBD1 for D (5 bases). V shed 0 bases and J shed 7 bases, with 13 bases lying between them. This CDR3 spans 14 amino acids. The germline CDR1 and CDR2 sequences are ENHRY and SYGVKD. The CDR3 DNA reads as TGTGCCATCAGTGAGTCGGCAGGGTTGGGGGAGCAGTACTTC. Amino acids: CAISESAGLGEQYF.

Worth noting for this clonotype: This may stem from a read error, because a much larger clone lies one nucleotide away. The chain couples TRBV9 to TRBJ2-3, with 8 bases aligning to TRBD2. The germline V gene has CDR1 SGDLS and CDR2 YYNGEE. CDR3 length: 17 residues. The CDR3 spells CASSVAPSGGPTDTQCF. In nucleotides, the CDR3 is TGTGCCAGCAGCGTAGCCCCCAGCGGGGGTCCGACAGATACGCAGTGTTTT.

The rearrangement links TRBV6-2 or TRBV6-3 to TRBJ1-2; TRBD1 might be the D (5 bases). The V gene lost 4 bases and the J gene lost 1 base, with 13 bases spanning the gap. The CDR3 sequence is 15 residues long. The germline V gene encodes CDR1 MNHEY and CDR2 SVGEGT. The CDR3 region is CASSFGADFNYGYTF. As DNA, the CDR3 is TGTGCCAGCAGTTTCGGGGCAGACTTTAACTATGGCTACACCTTC.

This clonotype was seen only a few times. A read error may explain this, as a much larger clone is one base away. J is TRBJ2-2 and V is TRBV13; D not resolved. The CDR3 is 15 residues long. The V gene lost 2 bases and the J gene lost 1 base, with 8 bases spanning the gap. Germline V gives CDR1 PRHDT, CDR2 FYEKMQ (reference sequence). The CDR3 region is CASSLRPGNTGELFF. The CDR3 DNA sequence: TGTGCCAGCAGCTTACGTCCCGGGAACACCGGGGAGCTGTTTTTT. Full variable domain (rest looked up from reference TRBV13 and TRBJ2-2): AAGVIQSPRHLIKEKRETATLKCYPIPRHDTVYWYQQGPGQDPQFLISFYEKMQSDKGSIPDRFSAQQFSDYHSELNMSSLELGDSALYFCASSLRPGNTGELFFGEGSRLTVL.

A remark on this clonotype: This may stem from a read error, because a much larger clone lies one nucleotide away. The chain links TRBV11-3 to TRBJ2-7; 9 bases match TRBD2. The V gene end was trimmed by 3 bases and the J gene end by 6 bases; junction bases not matched to a gene: 9. The CDR3 loop spans 15 amino acids. The germline V gene encodes CDR1 SGHNT and CDR2 YENEEA. Here the CDR3 reads CASSFTSGRVPEQYF. The CDR3 region has the DNA TGTGCCAGCAGCTTTACTAGCGGGCGGGTCCCCGAGCAGTACTTC.

The chain has TRBV7-2 and TRBJ1-2; D gene unclear. Per germline, CDR1 SGHTA and CDR2 FQGNSA. Trimming cost V 2 bases and J 7 bases, with 14 bases left between them. The CDR3 consists of 14 residues. The CDR3 region has the DNA TGTGCCAGCAGCTTACGGACTGGAGGTGGTGGCTACACCTTC. It translates to CASSLRTGGGGYTF.

By sample fraction, this clonotype is medium-sized. J is TRBJ1-2 and V is TRBV10-1; 7 bases match TRBD1. Trimming cost V 5 bases and J 8 bases; bases outside gene matches: 8. The CDR3 runs 13 residues. Germline values: CDR1 WNHNN, CDR2 SYGVQD (reference sequence). The CDR3 region is CASSPDRVNGYTF. CDR3 in DNA: TGCGCCAGCAGTCCAGACAGGGTGAACGGCTACACCTTC.

Turning to this clonotype: Mismatch with germline at one junction end may stem from a read error. The chain employs TRBV9 and TRBJ2-2, with TRBD2 identical over 8 bases. In germline, CDR1 is SGDLS, CDR2 YYNGEE. The CDR3 loop spans 17 amino acids. CDR3 loop: CASSVARRGANTGELLF. CDR3 bases: TGTGCCAGCAGCGTAGCTAGGCGGGGGGCCAACACCGGGGAGCTGTTATTT.

V usage is TRBV15 and J usage is TRBJ2-7; TRBD2 might be the D (5 bases). CDR1 is LNHNV and CDR2 is YYDKDF in the germline V gene (reference sequence). CDR3 length: 14 residues. The V end lost 1 base, the J end lost 1 base, and 8 bases lay between the germline ends. CDR3 nucleotide sequence: TGTGCCACCAGCAGAGCCGGAGGTTCCTACGAGCAGTACTTC. Protein product: CATSRAGGSYEQYF.

On this clonotype: This clone may be a read error of a much larger clone one base away. Because the CDR3's place on the DNA is in doubt, the DNA is left out and the CDR3 is given as listed by TCRdb. This chain links TRBV9 with TRBJ1-2; TRBD1, the table's D call, lacks a check against the DNA. Inclusive of both ends, the CDR3 amounts to 10 amino acids. In germline, CDR1 is SGDLS, CDR2 YYNGEE. The CDR3 sequence is CASSVGRGAF.

Comments on this clonotype: Since no conserved phenylalanine or tryptophan closes the CDR3, a read error is the likely cause. The limits of the CDR3 on the DNA are not certain, so only TCRdb's listed CDR3 is given. V is TRBV11-3 and J is TRBJ1-2; TRBD1, the D gene given by the table, was not confirmed from the DNA. Germline-derived CDR1 and CDR2 are SGHNT and YENEEA. Ends included, the CDR3 has 15 residues. The CDR3 protein is CASRLRQKRTMATQS.

This clonotype was seen ten or more times. This rearrangement joins TRBV12-3 or TRBV12-4 to TRBJ1-5, with 12 bases lining up with TRBD1. The CDR3 is 16 amino acids. The V and J ends lost 6 bases and 6 bases, in that order; junction bases with no gene match: 9. CDR3 bases: TGTGCCAGCAGGGGAACCGGGACAGGGGGCCGTCAGCCCCAGCATTTT. Its protein product is CASRGTGTGGRQPQHF.

Sample share makes this clonotype medium-sized. The rearrangement uses TRBV10-3 and TRBJ1-5; 9 bases are a match to TRBD1. The CDR3 has 14 amino acids. CDR1 is ENHRY, CDR2 SYGVKD, per germline. V was pared by 5 bases and J by 3 bases, with 2 bases of the junction left unmatched. The CDR3 reads CAISRTGDNQPQHF. The CDR3 nucleotides read TGTGCCATCAGTCGGACAGGGGACAATCAGCCCCAGCATTTT.

Turning to this clonotype: This may be a read error: a much more frequent sequence differs by one nucleotide. Given the absence of the conserved phenylalanine or tryptophan at the CDR3 end, a read error is likely. The DNA is omitted, as the CDR3 cannot be located on it reliably, and the CDR3 follows TCRdb's listing. V and J are TRBV2 and TRBJ2-1; the table's D gene call, TRBD2, was not cross checked with the DNA. CDR1 SNHLY and CDR2 FYNNEI come from the germline V gene. The CDR3 adds up to 9 amino acids, both ends counted. The CDR3 sequence is CASIGGEFL.

J is TRBJ2-3 and V is TRBV20-1; TRBD2 agrees at 8 bases. Germline V gene data show CDR1 as DFQATT and CDR2 as SNEGSKA (reference sequence). The CDR3 has 16 amino acids. V lost 4 bases, J lost 2 bases, and 11 bases stayed unmatched. The CDR3, as DNA: TGCAGTGCTACCAGCGGGGGACCTCACCTCACAGATACGCAGTATTTT. This codes for CSATSGGPHLTDTQYF.

This clonotype was recorded at least ten times. This rearrangement joins TRBV10-1 to TRBJ2-3; no reliable D call. CDR1 and CDR2 (germline): WNHNN, SYGVQD (reference sequence). The CDR3 length is 12 residues. Between the trimmed V and J ends, which lost 1 base and 5 bases, there was a span of 4 bases. CDR3 nucleotides: TGCGCCAGCAGTGAGTTTGTAGATACGCAGTATTTT. Amino acid sequence: CASSEFVDTQYF.

In this sample, this clonotype turned up once. The rearrangement uses TRBV7-9 and TRBJ2-2; either TRBD1 or TRBD2 may fit D (5 bases each). CDR3 size: 15 residues. Germline V gene sequence: CDR1 SEHNR, CDR2 FQNEAQ (reference sequence). The V gene lost 1 base and the J gene lost 8 bases, with 14 bases spanning the gap. CDR3 residues: CASSLGQGPGGELFF. The CDR3 DNA is TGTGCCAGCAGCTTAGGGCAGGGACCGGGGGGGGAGCTGTTTTTT.

The rearrangement uses TRBV10-3 and TRBJ2-1, with 10 bases matching TRBD1. Germline V gives CDR1 ENHRY, CDR2 SYGVKD. The CDR3 runs 16 residues. With V trimmed by 4 bases and J by 10 bases, 13 bases remained unmatched. CDR3 region: CAISGGTGVSTGEQFF. The DNA for the CDR3 is TGTGCCATCAGTGGGGGGACAGGGGTTAGCACCGGGGAGCAGTTCTTC.

This chain connects TRBV7-7 to TRBJ2-5; 13 bases are a match to TRBD2. The CDR3 contains 13 residues. Germline V CDR1 and CDR2: SSHAT, FNYEAQ (reference sequence). The CDR3 sequence: CARGTSGIETQYF. Here the CDR3 DNA reads TGTGCTAGGGGGACTAGCGGGATTGAGACCCAGTACTTC.

A few counts support this clonotype. V usage is TRBV6-1 and J usage is TRBJ2-2; unclear D gene. Germline V lookup: CDR1 MNHNS, CDR2 SASEGT. The length of the CDR3 is 13 residues. V dropped 7 bases and J dropped 1 base, with 7 bases sitting between them. CDR3 in amino acids: CASMPQNTGELFF. The CDR3 coding sequence is TGTGCCAGCATGCCCCAGAACACCGGGGAGCTGTTTTTT.

Many counts were recorded for this clonotype. The chain joins TRBV20-1 to TRBJ2-7; the D call may be TRBD1 or TRBD2 (5 bases each). Germline values: CDR1 DFQATT, CDR2 SNEGSKA (reference sequence). V dropped 5 bases and J dropped 1 base, with 9 bases sitting between them. CDR3 length: 12 residues. CDR3 coding DNA: TGCAGTGCTGGGGACCAGTCCTACGAGCAGTACTTC. Translating gives CSAGDQSYEQYF.

This clonotype was recorded at least ten times. The gene calls are TRBV3-1 and TRBJ2-7; D is perhaps TRBD2 (6 bases). This CDR3 spans 14 amino acids. The germline V and J ends were trimmed by 1 base and 1 base, with 8 bases remaining between them. The germline CDR1 and CDR2 sequences are LGHDT and YNNKEL (reference sequence). CDR3 nucleotides: TGTGCCAGCAGCCAAGGGGGACTTTCCTACGAGCAGTACTTC. It yields the protein CASSQGGLSYEQYF.